A selection of T cell receptor beta chains follows, all from one sample in a study of cytomegalovirus exposure and HLA in healthy donors. Method: immunoSEQ multiplex PCR; TCRdb's copy keeps in-frame clones and lacks some. This sample has tens of thousands of clones, with around four fifths found just once. The sample was PBMCs. The receptors stem from a male donor in good health and CMV-seronegative. Both conserved end residues are part of each CDR3. Each record gives: clone size, V gene, D gene, J gene, CDR3 length, CDR3 DNA, CDR3 protein. A D gene is named only where the DNA matches it firmly. Only some rows state a clone size, as once, few, many or a class for expanded clones.

.	TRBV25-1	TRBD2	TRBJ2-3	15	TGTGCCAGCAGTAGACTAGCGGGAGGTCCAGATACGCAGTATTTT	CASSRLAGGPDTQYF
.	TRBV28	.	TRBJ2-5	15	TGTGCCAGCAGTTTAAGTTTTCGGGTTAGAGAGACCCAGTACTTC	CASSLSFRVRETQYF
.	TRBV11-2	.	TRBJ1-3	15	TGTGCCAGCAGCTCGAGGGGGTTCCCTGGAAACACCATATATTTT	CASSSRGFPGNTIYF
.	TRBV5-1	.	TRBJ1-3	16	TGCGCCAGCAGCATCGTGGGGGCCGACTCTGGAAACACCATATATTTT	CASSIVGADSGNTIYF
.	TRBV7-3	TRBD2	TRBJ2-3	14	TGTGCCAGCAGCCCAAGCGGGGGAACAGATACGCAGTATTTT	CASSPSGGTDTQYF
few	TRBV5-4	.	TRBJ1-2	13	TGTGCCAGCAGCGCCCGTCATGAGGAGGGCTACACCTTC	CASSARHEEGYTF
.	TRBV5-6	TRBD2	TRBJ2-7	15	TGTGCCAGCAGCTTGGAATCTAGCGGGTCCTACGAGCAGTACTTC	CASSLESSGSYEQYF
.	TRBV30	TRBD2	TRBJ2-5	13	TGTGCCTGGAGGGTTAGCGGGGTAGAGACCCAGTACTTC	CAWRVSGVETQYF
.	TRBV27	TRBD1	TRBJ1-6	16	TGTGCCAGCAGTTTATCAACAGGGGGCTCTAATTCACCCCTCCACTTT	CASSLSTGGSNSPLHF
.	TRBV5-1	TRBD1	TRBJ1-1	11	TGCGCCAGCAGCTTACAGGGGACGGCTTTCTTT	CASSLQGTAFF
.	TRBV5-1	TRBD1	TRBJ1-4	13	TGCGCCAGCAGGGGACAGGAGCTCGAAAAACTGTTTTTT	CASRGQELEKLFF
few	TRBV15	TRBD2	TRBJ2-3	15	TGTGCCACCAGAGAGGGACTAGCGGGATCCGATACGCAGTATTTT	CATREGLAGSDTQYF
.	TRBV28	.	TRBJ1-1	15	TGTGCCAGCAGTAACATCCAGGACAGCTACACTGAAGCTTTCTTT	CASSNIQDSYTEAFF
.	TRBV18	.	TRBJ1-2	15	TGTGCCAGCTCCCGGCCCCAGCGGGGCGACTATGGCTACACCTTC	CASSRPQRGDYGYTF
.	TRBV27	TRBD1	TRBJ1-2	14	TGTGCCAGCAGGGAAAGGACAGGGGCCTATGGCTACACCTTC	CASRERTGAYGYTF
.	TRBV6-5	TRBD1	TRBJ2-7	15	TGTGCCAGCAGTTACACTCAGGGGGCGAACTACGAGCAGTACTTC	CASSYTQGANYEQYF
.	TRBV7-9	TRBD1	TRBJ1-1	17	TGTGCCAGCAGCCCCAAACTCAGACAGGGTATGAACACTGAAGCTTTCTTT	CASSPKLRQGMNTEAFF
once	TRBV7-2	TRBD2	TRBJ2-5	15	TGTGCCAGCAGCCCGACTAGCGGGAGTACTGAGACCCAGTACTTC	CASSPTSGSTETQYF
.	TRBV4-1	.	TRBJ1-2	14	TGCGCCAGCAGCCCAGAGACAGGCCATTATGGCTACACCTTC	CASSPETGHYGYTF
.	TRBV28	.	TRBJ1-2	15	TGTGCCAGCAGTTCCCGCGGCGCAGACGATTATGGCTACACCTTC	CASSSRGADDYGYTF
.	TRBV5-4	.	TRBJ2-4	14	TGTGCCAGCAGCTGGGAGTCACAGGGAGACATTCAGTACTTC	CASSWESQGDIQYF
.	TRBV14	.	TRBJ2-3	17	TGTGCCAGCAGCCAAGAGGGCCGGGGTGGTAGGACAGATACGCAGTATTTT	CASSQEGRGGRTDTQYF
.	TRBV28	.	TRBJ2-2	15	TGTGCCAGCAGTTTAGGAGGCAGTGACACCGGGGAGCTGTTTTTT	CASSLGGSDTGELFF
.	TRBV5-6	TRBD1	TRBJ1-4	15	TGTGCCAGCAGCTATAGACAGGGGCGGTGGGAAAAACTGTTTTTT	CASSYRQGRWEKLFF
.	TRBV19	.	TRBJ1-4	16	TGTGCCAGTAGTACGCCGAACCCAGCAACTAATGAAAAACTGTTTTTT	CASSTPNPATNEKLFF
.	TRBV4-3	TRBD2	TRBJ2-3	15	TGCGCCAGCAGCCCGACTAGCGGTGGCACAGATACGCAGTATTTT	CASSPTSGGTDTQYF
.	TRBV11-3	.	TRBJ2-3	14	TGTGCCAGCAGCAGACAGGGACTCACAGATACGCAGTATTTT	CASSRQGLTDTQYF
once	TRBV6-5	.	TRBJ2-7	12	TGTGCCAGCGGACAGAACTCCTACGAGCAGTACTTC	CASGQNSYEQYF
.	TRBV2	TRBD2	TRBJ2-7	15	TGTGCCAGCAGTTACCGGACTAGCGGGGCCTACGAGCAGTACTTC	CASSYRTSGAYEQYF
.	TRBV2	TRBD1	TRBJ1-4	13	TGTGCCAGCAGGGCAGGGGGCAATGAAAAACTGTTTTTT	CASRAGGNEKLFF
.	TRBV28	.	TRBJ1-1	14	TGTGCCAGCAGTTTCCGCTCCGGGAACACTGAAGCTTTCTTT	CASSFRSGNTEAFF
.	TRBV5-6	.	TRBJ1-4	16	TGTGCCAGCAGCTTGCGTACGGGGGCAACTAATGAAAAACTGTTTTTT	CASSLRTGATNEKLFF
.	TRBV5-4	.	TRBJ2-7	14	TGTGCCAGCAGCCGGGTGGGTCGCCCCTACGAGCAGTACTTC	CASSRVGRPYEQYF
.	TRBV5-6	TRBD1	TRBJ1-1	11	TGTGCCAGCAGGACAGGGGGCGAAGCTTTCTTT	CASRTGGEAFF
few	TRBV7-6	TRBD1	TRBJ1-2	16	TGTGCCAGCAGCTTAGAGGGGACAGGGAGCGGATATGGCTACACCTTC	CASSLEGTGSGYGYTF
few	TRBV7-2	TRBD1	TRBJ1-6	14	TGTGCCAGCAGCCTGGGACAGGGGATCACACCCCTCCACTTT	CASSLGQGITPLHF
.	TRBV19	TRBD1	TRBJ1-1	14	TGTGCCAGTAGGGAGTGGCAGGGGGACACTGAAGCTTTCTTT	CASREWQGDTEAFF
.	TRBV6-5	.	TRBJ2-2	15	TGTGCCAGCAGTTCCGGACAAGCCACCCCCGGGGAGCTGTTTTTT	CASSSGQATPGELFF
few	TRBV12-2	.	TRBJ2-2	15	TGTGCAAGTCGCCGGACTAGAAAGAACACCGGGGAGCTGTTTTTT	CASRRTRKNTGELFF
.	TRBV10-3	TRBD2	TRBJ2-1	14	TGTGCCATCAGGGGCGGGGGGGCCTTCAATGAGCAGTTCTTC	CAIRGGGAFNEQFF
few	TRBV5-4	.	TRBJ1-1	14	TGTGCCAGCAGCTTGGTAGGCGGTAACACTGAAGCTTTCTTT	CASSLVGGNTEAFF
once	TRBV11-3	TRBD1	TRBJ2-2	16	TGTGCCAGCAGCTTCGGTCCGACAGGGAGCACCGGGGAGCTGTTTTTT	CASSFGPTGSTGELFF
.	TRBV6-6	.	TRBJ1-1	14	TGTGCCAGCAGCAAGACTCGAGGAAACACTGAAGCTTTCTTT	CASSKTRGNTEAFF
.	TRBV7-9	.	TRBJ1-5	16	TGTGCCAGCAGCCCCGAGGGTACTCTTAGCAATCAGCCCCAGCATTTT	CASSPEGTLSNQPQHF
.	TRBV27	.	TRBJ1-5	12	TGTGCCAGCCGGACACAAAATCAGCCCCAGCATTTT	CASRTQNQPQHF
.	TRBV7-2	.	TRBJ1-2	12	TGTGCCAGCAGCTTAGGGGGAGGCCTCGGCACCTTC	CASSLGGGLGTF
once	TRBV10-3	TRBD2	TRBJ2-3	16	TGTGCCATCAATTCGCAAGCGGGGGCTGGCACAGATACGCAGTATTTT	CAINSQAGAGTDTQYF
.	TRBV10-3	.	TRBJ1-1	14	TGTGCCATCACTAGCCGACCTTATAACACTGAAGCTTTCTTT	CAITSRPYNTEAFF
.	TRBV5-1	TRBD1	TRBJ1-4	17	TGCGCCAGCAGCTCCGGGACAGGGCGTTCGGCGGATGAAAAACTGTTTTTT	CASSSGTGRSADEKLFF
.	TRBV2	.	TRBJ1-2	13	TGTGCCAGCACAAGCAGGGAGGACTATGGCTACACCTTC	CASTSREDYGYTF
.	TRBV27	TRBD2	TRBJ2-1	15	TGTGCCAGCAGTCTCGGGACTAGCGGAAACAATGAGCAGTTCTTC	CASSLGTSGNNEQFF
.	TRBV6-1	TRBD1	TRBJ2-7	15	TGTGCCAGCCGCTCACCGGGACAGGGCTACTACGAGCAGTACTTC	CASRSPGQGYYEQYF
.	TRBV19	.	TRBJ1-1	14	TGTGCCAGTACTCCGACAGAGCCCTACACTGAAGCTTTCTTT	CASTPTEPYTEAFF
.	TRBV7-8	.	TRBJ1-1	15	TGTGCCAGCAGCTTACAAGCAGGGGAACTCACTGAAGCTTTCTTT	CASSLQAGELTEAFF
.	TRBV27	TRBD1	TRBJ1-2	14	TGTGCCAGCAGAGGACAGGGGAAAGTAGAAGGCTACACCTTC	CASRGQGKVEGYTF
.	TRBV7-2	.	TRBJ2-3	15	TGTGCCAGCAGCCTTCCTAGCGCACTCACAGATACGCAGTATTTT	CASSLPSALTDTQYF